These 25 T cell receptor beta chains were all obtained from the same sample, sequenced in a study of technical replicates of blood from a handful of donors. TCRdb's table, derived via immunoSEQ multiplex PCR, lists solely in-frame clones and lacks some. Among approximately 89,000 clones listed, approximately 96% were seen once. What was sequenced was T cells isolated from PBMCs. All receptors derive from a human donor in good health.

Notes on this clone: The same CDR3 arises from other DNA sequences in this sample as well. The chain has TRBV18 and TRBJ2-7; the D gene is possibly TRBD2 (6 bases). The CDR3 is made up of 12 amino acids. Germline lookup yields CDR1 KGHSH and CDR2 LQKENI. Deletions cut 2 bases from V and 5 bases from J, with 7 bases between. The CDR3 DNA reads TGTGCCAGCTCACCAACGGGGGACGAGCAGTACTTC. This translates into CASSPTGDEQYF.

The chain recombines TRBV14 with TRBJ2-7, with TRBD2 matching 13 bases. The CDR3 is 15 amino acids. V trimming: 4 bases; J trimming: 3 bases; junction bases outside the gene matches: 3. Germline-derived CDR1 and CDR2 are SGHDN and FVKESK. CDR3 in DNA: TGTGCCAGCAGCCCGGGACTAGCGGGGATCTACGAGCAGTACTTC. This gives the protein CASSPGLAGIYEQYF.

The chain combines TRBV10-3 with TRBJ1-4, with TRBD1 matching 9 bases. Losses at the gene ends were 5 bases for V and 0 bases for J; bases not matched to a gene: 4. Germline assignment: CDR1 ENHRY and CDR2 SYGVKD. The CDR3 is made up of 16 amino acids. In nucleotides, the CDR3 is TGTGCCATCAGTCCTGACAGGGGGGCAACTAATGAAAAACTGTTTTTT. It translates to CAISPDRGATNEKLFF.

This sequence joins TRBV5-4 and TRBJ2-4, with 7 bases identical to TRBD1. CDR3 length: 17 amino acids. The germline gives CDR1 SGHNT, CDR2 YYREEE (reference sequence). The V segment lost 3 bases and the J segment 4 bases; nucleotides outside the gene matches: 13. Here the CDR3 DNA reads TGTGCCAGCAGCTCCTGGACCCGGGACAGAGGTAAAAACATTCAGTACTTC. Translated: CASSSWTRDRGKNIQYF.

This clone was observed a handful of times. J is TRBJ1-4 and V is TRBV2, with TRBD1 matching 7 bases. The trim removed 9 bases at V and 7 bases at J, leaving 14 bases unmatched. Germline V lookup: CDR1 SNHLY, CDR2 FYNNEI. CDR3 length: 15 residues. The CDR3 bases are TGTGCCAGGAGCTCCTTACAGGGGACGGCTGAAAAACTGTTTTTT. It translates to CARSSLQGTAEKLFF.

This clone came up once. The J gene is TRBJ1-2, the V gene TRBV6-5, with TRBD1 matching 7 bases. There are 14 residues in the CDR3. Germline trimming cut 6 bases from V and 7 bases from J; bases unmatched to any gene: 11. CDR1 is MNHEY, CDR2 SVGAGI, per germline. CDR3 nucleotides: TGTGCCAGCAGCTCCGACAGGGAAGGAGGTGGCTACACCTTC. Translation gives CASSSDREGGGYTF.

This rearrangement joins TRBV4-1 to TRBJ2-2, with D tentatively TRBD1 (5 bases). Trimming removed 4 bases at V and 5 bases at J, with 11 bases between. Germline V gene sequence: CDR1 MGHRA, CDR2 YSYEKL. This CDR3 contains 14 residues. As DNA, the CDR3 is TGCGCCAGCAGCCCCCAAAGGGGTACCGGGGAGCTGTTTTTT. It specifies CASSPQRGTGELFF.

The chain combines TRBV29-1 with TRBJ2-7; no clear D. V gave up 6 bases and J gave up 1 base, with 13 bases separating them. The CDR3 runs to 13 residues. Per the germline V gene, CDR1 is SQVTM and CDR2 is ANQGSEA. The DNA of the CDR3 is TGCAGCGTGTTACCGGGTGGGTCCTACGAGCAGTACTTC. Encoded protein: CSVLPGGSYEQYF.

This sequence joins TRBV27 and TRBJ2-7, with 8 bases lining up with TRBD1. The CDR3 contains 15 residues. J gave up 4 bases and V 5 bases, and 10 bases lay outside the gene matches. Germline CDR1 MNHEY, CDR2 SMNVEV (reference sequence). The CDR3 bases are TGTGCCAGCAGTCCCTATGACAGGGGCGGGTACGAGCAGTACTTC. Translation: CASSPYDRGGYEQYF.

The CDR3 region is CASSFQGRGANVLTF. The DNA for the CDR3 is TGTGCCAGCAGTTTTCAGGGGCGCGGGGCCAACGTCCTGACTTTC. The chain joins TRBV28 to TRBJ2-6, with D possibly matching TRBD1 (6 bases). CDR3 length: 15 amino acids. V was shortened by 3 bases and J by 4 bases, with 10 bases between the two germline ends. CDR1 is MDHEN and CDR2 is SYDVKM in the germline V gene.

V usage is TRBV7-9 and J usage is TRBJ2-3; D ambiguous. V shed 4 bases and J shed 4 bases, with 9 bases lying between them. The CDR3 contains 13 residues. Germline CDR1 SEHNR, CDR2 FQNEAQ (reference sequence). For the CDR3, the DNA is TGTGCCAGCAGCTCGCCTATCGCAGATACGCAGTATTTT. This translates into CASSSPIADTQYF.

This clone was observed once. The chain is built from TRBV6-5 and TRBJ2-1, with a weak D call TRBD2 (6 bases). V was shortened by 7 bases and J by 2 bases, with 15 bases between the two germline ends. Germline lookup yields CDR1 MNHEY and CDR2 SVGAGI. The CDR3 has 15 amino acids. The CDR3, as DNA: TGTGCCAGCAAACTCGGGGGAACAGCCTACAATGAGCAGTTCTTC. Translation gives CASKLGGTAYNEQFF.

The CDR3 region has the DNA TGTGCCAGCAGCTTCGGTCGGGGGTCGGATTATTACAATGAGCAGTTCTTC. This encodes CASSFGRGSDYYNEQFF. The chain is built from TRBV7-9 and TRBJ2-1; perhaps TRBD2 as D (6 bases). In germline, CDR1 is SEHNR, CDR2 FQNEAQ (reference sequence). The CDR3 is 17 amino acids. Deletions cut 3 bases from V and 4 bases from J, with 19 bases between.

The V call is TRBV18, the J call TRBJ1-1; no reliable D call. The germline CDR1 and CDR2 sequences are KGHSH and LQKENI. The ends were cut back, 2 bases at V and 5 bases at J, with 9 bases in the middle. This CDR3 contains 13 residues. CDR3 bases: TGTGCCAGCTCACCAGGGTTCGGGACTGAAGCTTTCTTT. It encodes CASSPGFGTEAFF.

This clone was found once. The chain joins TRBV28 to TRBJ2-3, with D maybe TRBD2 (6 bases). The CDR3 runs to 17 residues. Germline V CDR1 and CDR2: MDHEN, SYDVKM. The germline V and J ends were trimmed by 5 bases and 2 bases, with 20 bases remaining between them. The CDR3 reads CASSPNRWGGPTDTQYF. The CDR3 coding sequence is TGTGCCAGCAGTCCCAACCGGTGGGGAGGCCCCACAGATACGCAGTATTTT.

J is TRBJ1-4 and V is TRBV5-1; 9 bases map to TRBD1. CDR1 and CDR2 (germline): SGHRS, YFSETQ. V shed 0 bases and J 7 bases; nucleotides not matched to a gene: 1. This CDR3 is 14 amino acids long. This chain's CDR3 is CASSLGQGVEKLFF. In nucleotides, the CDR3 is TGCGCCAGCAGCTTGGGACAGGGGGTTGAAAAACTGTTTTTT.

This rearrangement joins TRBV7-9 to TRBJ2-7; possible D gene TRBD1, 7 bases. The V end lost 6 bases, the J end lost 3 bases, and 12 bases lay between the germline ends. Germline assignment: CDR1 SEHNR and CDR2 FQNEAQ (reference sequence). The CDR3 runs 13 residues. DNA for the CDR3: TGTGCCAGCAGAAGACAGGGAGGCTACGAGCAGTACTTC. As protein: CASRRQGGYEQYF.

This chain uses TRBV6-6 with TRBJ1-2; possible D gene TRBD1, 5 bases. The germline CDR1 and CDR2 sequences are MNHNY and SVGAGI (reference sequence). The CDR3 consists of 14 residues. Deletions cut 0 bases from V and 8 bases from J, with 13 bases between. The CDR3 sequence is CASSYSGSQGGYTF. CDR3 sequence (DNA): TGTGCCAGCAGTTACTCTGGGTCCCAGGGAGGCTACACCTTC.

CDR3 sequence reads: CAISESGGSKENTEAFF. The CDR3 region has the DNA TGTGCCATCAGTGAGTCGGGGGGTAGTAAGGAGAACACTGAAGCTTTCTTT. V is TRBV10-3 and J is TRBJ1-1, with D maybe TRBD1 (5 bases). This CDR3 comprises 17 residues. In germline, CDR1 is ENHRY, CDR2 SYGVKD. V lost 0 bases to trimming and J lost 1 base, with 15 bases between them.

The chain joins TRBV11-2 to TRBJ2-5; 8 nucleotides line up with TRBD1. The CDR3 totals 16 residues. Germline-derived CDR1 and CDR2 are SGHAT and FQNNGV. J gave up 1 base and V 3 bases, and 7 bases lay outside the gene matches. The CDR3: CASSFYPDRAQETQYF. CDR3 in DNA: TGTGCCAGCAGCTTCTACCCGGACAGGGCCCAAGAGACCCAGTACTTC.

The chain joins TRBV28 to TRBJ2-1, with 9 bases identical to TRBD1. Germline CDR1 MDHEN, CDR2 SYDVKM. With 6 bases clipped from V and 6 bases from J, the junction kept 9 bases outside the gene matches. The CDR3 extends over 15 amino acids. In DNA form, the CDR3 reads TGTGCCAGCAGGTCCCCGGGACAGGGATCCAATGAGCAGTTCTTC. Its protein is CASRSPGQGSNEQFF.

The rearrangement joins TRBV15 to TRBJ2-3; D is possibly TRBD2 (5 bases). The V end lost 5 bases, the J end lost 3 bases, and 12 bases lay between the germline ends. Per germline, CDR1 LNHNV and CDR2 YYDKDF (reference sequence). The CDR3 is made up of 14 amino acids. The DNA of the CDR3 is TGTGCCACCAGCCGAAATAGCGAAACAGATACGCAGTATTTT. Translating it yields CATSRNSETDTQYF.

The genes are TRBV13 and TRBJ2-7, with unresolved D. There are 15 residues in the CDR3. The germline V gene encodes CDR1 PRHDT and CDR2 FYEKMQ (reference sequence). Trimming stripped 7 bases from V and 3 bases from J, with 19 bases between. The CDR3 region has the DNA TGTGCCAGCAACCTCCGTGGGCAGTTCGACTACGAGCAGTACTTC. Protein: CASNLRGQFDYEQYF.

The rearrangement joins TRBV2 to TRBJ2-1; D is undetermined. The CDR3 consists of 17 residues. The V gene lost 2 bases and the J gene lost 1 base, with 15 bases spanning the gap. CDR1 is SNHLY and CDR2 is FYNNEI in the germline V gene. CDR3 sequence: CASSELFIRVSYNEQFF. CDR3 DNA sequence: TGTGCCAGCAGTGAATTATTCATCCGCGTTTCCTACAATGAGCAGTTCTTC.

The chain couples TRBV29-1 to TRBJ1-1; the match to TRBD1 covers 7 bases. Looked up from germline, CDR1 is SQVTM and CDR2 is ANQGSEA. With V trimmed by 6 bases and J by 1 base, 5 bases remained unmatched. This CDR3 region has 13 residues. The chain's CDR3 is CSVRRGENTEAFF. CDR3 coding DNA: TGCAGCGTCCGCAGGGGGGAGAACACTGAAGCTTTCTTT.